This T cell receptor (beta chain) is drawn from a study of blood T cell repertoires in COVID-19. Study context: Samples of COVID-19 (acute and convalescent) were obtained from the United States, Italy and Spain. In each case, the material was cDNA or gDNA derived from T cells, B-cell-depleted T cells, or PBMCs.

Only one count was recorded for this clone. Seattle patients were enrolled during active infection and followed longitudinally. Assay: immunoSEQ multiplex PCR; the TCRdb copy retains only in-frame clones and omits some. The repertoire holds 150,000 to 200,000 clones, just under 85% seen once, with approximately 8% in the top ten. The germline gives CDR1 SGHRS, CDR2 YFSETQ. This CDR3 contains 14 residues. V lost 4 bases and J lost 4, with 11 bases in between. This chain joins TRBV5-1 and TRBJ2-2; D ambiguous. The receptor was derived from an elderly woman with COVID-19, enrolled during active disease. Sequences were obtained from peripheral blood. The CDR3 loop reads CASSPDISTGELFF. The CDR3 nucleotides read TGCGCCAGCAGCCCAGACATTTCCACCGGGGAGCTGTTTTTT.